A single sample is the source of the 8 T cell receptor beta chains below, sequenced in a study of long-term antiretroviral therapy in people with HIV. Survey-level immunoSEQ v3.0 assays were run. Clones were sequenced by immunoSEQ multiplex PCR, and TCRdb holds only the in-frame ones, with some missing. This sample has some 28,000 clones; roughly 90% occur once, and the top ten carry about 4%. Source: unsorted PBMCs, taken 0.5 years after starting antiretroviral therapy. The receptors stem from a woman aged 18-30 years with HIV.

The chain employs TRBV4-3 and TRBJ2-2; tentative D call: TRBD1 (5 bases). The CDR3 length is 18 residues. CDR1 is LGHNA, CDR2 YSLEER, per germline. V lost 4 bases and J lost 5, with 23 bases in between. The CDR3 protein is CASSRAITLGPGTGELFF. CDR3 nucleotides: TGCGCCAGCAGCCGGGCCATCACCCTAGGTCCAGGGACCGGGGAGCTGTTTTTT.

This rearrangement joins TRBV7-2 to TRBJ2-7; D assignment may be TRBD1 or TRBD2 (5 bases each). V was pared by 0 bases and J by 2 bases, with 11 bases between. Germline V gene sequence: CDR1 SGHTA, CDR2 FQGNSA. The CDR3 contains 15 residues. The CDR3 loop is CASSLAGTDAYEQYF. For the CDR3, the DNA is TGTGCCAGCAGCTTAGCCGGGACGGACGCCTACGAGCAGTACTTC.

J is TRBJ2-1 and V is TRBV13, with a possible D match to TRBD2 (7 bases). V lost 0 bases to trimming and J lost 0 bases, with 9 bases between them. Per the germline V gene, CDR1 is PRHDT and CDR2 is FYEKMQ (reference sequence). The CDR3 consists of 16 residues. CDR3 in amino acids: CASSLGGGLSYNEQFF. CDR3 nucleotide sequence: TGTGCCAGCAGCTTAGGCGGGGGGCTCTCCTACAATGAGCAGTTCTTC.

The CDR3 DNA reads TGTGCCAGCAGCTCTCCGGGACAGTCTTCCTACGAGCAGTACTTC. Its translation: CASSSPGQSSYEQYF. The chain is built from TRBV7-9 and TRBJ2-7, with 7 bases fitting TRBD1. CDR1 SEHNR and CDR2 FQNEAQ come from the germline V gene (reference sequence). The length of the CDR3 is 15 residues. Trimming at V came to 4 bases and at J to 1 base, leaving 7 bases not matched to a gene.

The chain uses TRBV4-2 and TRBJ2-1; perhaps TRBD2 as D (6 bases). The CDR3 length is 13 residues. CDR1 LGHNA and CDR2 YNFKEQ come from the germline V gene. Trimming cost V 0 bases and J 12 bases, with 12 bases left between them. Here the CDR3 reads CASSQEGLAWQFF. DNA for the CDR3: TGTGCCAGCAGCCAAGAAGGGCTAGCGTGGCAGTTCTTC.

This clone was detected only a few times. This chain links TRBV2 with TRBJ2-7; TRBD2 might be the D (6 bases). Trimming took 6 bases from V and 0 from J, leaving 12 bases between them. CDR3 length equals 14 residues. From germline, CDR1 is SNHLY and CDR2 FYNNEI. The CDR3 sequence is CASRGTFLSYEQYF. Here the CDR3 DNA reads TGTGCCAGCAGGGGGACTTTTCTCTCCTACGAGCAGTACTTC.

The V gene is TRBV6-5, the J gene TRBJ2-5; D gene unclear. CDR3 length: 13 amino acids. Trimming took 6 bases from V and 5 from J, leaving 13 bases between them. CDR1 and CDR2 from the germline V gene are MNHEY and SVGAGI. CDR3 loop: CASSLGPLETQYF. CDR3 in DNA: TGTGCCAGCAGCTTAGGACCCCTGGAGACCCAGTACTTC.

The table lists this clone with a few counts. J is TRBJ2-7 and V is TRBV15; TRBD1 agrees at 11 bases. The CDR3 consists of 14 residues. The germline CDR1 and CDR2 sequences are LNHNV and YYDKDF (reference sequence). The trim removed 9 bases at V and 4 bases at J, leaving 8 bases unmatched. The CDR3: CATKPGQGAYEQYF. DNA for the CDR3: TGTGCCACAAAACCTGGACAGGGGGCGTACGAGCAGTACTTC.